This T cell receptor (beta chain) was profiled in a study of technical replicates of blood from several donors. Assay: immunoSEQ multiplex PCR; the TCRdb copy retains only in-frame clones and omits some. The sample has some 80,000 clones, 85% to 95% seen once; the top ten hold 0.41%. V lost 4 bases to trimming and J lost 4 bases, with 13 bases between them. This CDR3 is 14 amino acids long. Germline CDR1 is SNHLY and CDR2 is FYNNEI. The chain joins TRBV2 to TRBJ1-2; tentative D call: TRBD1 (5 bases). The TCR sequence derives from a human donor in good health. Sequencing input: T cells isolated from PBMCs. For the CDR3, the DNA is TGTGCCAGCAGTGTTCAGGGCCCCCTCTATGGCTACACCTTC. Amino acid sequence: CASSVQGPLYGYTF.